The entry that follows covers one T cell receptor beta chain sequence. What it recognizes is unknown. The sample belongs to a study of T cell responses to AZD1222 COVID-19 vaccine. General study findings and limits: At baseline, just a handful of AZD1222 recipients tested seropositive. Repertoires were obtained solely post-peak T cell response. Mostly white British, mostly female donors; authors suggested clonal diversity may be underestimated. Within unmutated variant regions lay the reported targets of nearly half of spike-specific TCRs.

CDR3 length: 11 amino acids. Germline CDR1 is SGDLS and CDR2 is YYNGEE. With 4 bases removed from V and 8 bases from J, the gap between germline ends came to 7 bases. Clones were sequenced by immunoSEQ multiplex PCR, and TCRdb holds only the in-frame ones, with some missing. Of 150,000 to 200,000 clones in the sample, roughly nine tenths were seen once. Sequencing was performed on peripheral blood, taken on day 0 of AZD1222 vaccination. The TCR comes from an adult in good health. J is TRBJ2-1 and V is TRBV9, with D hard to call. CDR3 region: CASSPSYEQFF. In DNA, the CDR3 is TGTGCCAGCAGCCCCTCCTATGAGCAGTTCTTC.